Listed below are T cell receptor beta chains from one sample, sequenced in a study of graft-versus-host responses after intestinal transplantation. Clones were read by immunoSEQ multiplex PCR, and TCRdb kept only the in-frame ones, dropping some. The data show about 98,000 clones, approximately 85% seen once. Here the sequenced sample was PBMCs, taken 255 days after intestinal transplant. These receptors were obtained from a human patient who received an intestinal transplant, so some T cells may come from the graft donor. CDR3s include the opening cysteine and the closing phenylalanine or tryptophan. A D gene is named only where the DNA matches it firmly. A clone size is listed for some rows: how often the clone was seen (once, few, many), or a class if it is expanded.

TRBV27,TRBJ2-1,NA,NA,TGTGCCAGCAGGGAACAGGGTTACAATGAGCAGTTCTTC,CASREQGYNEQFF
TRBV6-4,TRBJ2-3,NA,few,TGTGCCAGCGCGGCAGGGAGCACAGATACGCAGTATTTT,CASAAGSTDTQYF
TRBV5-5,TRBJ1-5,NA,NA,TGTGCCAGCAGCTTGGGAGGACACAGCGGGGATCAGCCCCAGCATTTT,CASSLGGHSGDQPQHF
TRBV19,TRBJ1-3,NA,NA,TGTGCCAGTAGACCCAGCCAGGGCTCTGGAAACACCATATATTTT,CASRPSQGSGNTIYF
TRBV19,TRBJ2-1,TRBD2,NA,TGTGCCAGTAGTATAGGAAGGCTAGCGGGGGGTAATGAGCAGTTCTTC,CASSIGRLAGGNEQFF
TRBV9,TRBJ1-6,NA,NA,TGTGCCAGCAGCGTTAGACCCGTCAATTCACCCCTCCACTTT,CASSVRPVNSPLHF
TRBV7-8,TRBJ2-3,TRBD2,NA,TGTGCCAGCAGCTCCAGCCTTGGCGGGAGGTCGGGAGATACGCAGTATTTT,CASSSSLGGRSGDTQYF
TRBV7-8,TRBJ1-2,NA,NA,TGTGCCAGCAGCCACCCGTCTGGCTATGGCTACACCTTC,CASSHPSGYGYTF
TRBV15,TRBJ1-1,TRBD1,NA,TGTGCCACCAGCAGACTTCCGGGACAGGAGGGGGACACTGAAGCTTTCTTT,CATSRLPGQEGDTEAFF
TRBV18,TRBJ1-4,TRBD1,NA,TGTGCCAGCTCACAGGGACAGGAGAATGAAAAACTGTTTTTT,CASSQGQENEKLFF
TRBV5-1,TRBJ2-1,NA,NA,TGCGCCAGCAGCCTGTGGGGCGGGTACAATGAGCAGTTCTTC,CASSLWGGYNEQFF
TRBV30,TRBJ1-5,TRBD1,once,TGTGCCTGGAGTCGGACAGGGCAACAGCCCCAGCATTTT,CAWSRTGQQPQHF
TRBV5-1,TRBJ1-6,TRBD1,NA,TGCGCCAGCAGCAGCGGGACAGGCGATCCGGGTTCACCCCTCCACTTT,CASSSGTGDPGSPLHF
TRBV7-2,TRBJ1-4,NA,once,TGTGCCAGCAGCTTACAGGATGAAAAACTGTTTTTT,CASSLQDEKLFF
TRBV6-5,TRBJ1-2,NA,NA,TGTGCCAGCAGTTATGGGACGTTCTATGGCTACACCTTC,CASSYGTFYGYTF
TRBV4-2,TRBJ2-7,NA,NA,TGTGCCAGCAGCCAAGAACCTAGCGCATCCTACGAGCAGTACTTC,CASSQEPSASYEQYF
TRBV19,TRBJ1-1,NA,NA,TGTGCCAGTAGTATCGGTTCAGGTATGAACACTGAAGCTTTCTTT,CASSIGSGMNTEAFF
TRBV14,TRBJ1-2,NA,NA,TGTGCCAGCAGCCCCAGGACAGTCGGGGGCTACACCTTC,CASSPRTVGGYTF
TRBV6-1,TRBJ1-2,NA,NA,TGTGCCAGCAGTGAATCAGTACCGGCTAACTATGGCTACACCTTC,CASSESVPANYGYTF
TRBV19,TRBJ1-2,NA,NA,TGTGCCAGTAGTATCGGACAAAACGGCTACACCTTC,CASSIGQNGYTF
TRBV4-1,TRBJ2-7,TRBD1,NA,TGCGCCAGCAGCCAAGATGGGACAGGGCCCGAGCAGTACTTC,CASSQDGTGPEQYF
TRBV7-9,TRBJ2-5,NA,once,TGTGCCAGCAGCTACTGGGGGCGAGGAGAGACCCAGTACTTC,CASSYWGRGETQYF
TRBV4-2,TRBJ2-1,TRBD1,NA,TGTGCCAGCAGCCAAGTAGGCGGGGACAGGGGGCCTGAGCAGTTCTTC,CASSQVGGDRGPEQFF
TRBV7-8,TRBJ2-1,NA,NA,TGTGCCAGCAGCGCTACCGGGACTTCACCCTACAATGAGCAGTTCTTC,CASSATGTSPYNEQFF
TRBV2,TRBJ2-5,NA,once,TGTGCCAGCGGGCGGGACGCGTACCAAGAGACCCAGTACTTC,CASGRDAYQETQYF
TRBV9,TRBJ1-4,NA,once,TGTGCCAGCAGCCCCCGAGTGTCAACTAATGAAAAACTGTTTTTT,CASSPRVSTNEKLFF
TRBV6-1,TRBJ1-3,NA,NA,TGTGCCAGCCACGACATAAGCTCTGGAAACACCATATATTTT,CASHDISSGNTIYF
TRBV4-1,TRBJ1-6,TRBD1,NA,TGCGCCAGCAGCCAAGTTATGGGACAGGGAGTCTCACCCCTCCACTTT,CASSQVMGQGVSPLHF
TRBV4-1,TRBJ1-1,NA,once,TGCGCCAGCAGCCAAGATCGGGCAGGGGCGCGGACTGAAGCTTTCTTT,CASSQDRAGARTEAFF
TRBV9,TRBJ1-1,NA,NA,TGTGCCAGCGGCGACACTGAAGCTTTCTTT,CASGDTEAFF
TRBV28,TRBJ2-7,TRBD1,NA,TGTGCCATTTCCGGGACAGGGCACTCCTACGAGCAGTACTTC,CAISGTGHSYEQYF
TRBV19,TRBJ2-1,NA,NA,TGTGCCAGTAATAAAGGGGGGCGACACAATGAGCAGTTCTTC,CASNKGGRHNEQFF
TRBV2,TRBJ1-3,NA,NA,TGTGCCAGCAGTGAAGTGAGGGCTCAGGGAAACACCATATATTTT,CASSEVRAQGNTIYF
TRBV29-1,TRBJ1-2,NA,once,TGCAGCGTTGAAGGGGTACAGGCAGCGCCCTATGGCTACACCTTC,CSVEGVQAAPYGYTF
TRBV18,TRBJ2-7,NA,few,TGTGCCAGCTCACGGGGGGACAGACCCTACGAGCAGTACTTC,CASSRGDRPYEQYF
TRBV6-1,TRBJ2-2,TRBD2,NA,TGTGCCAGCAGTGGGACTAGCGGGACGAACACCGGGGAGCTGTTTTTT,CASSGTSGTNTGELFF
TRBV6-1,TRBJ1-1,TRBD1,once,TGTGCCAGCAGTGACCCGGACAGGGGATGGGGCACTGAAGCTTTCTTT,CASSDPDRGWGTEAFF
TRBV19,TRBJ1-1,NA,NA,TGTGCCAGTATGGGACTCAACATGAACACTGAAGCTTTCTTT,CASMGLNMNTEAFF
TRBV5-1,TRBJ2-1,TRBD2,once,TGCGCCAGCAGCTTTATCGGGACTCGGGAGGGGAATGAGCAGTTCTTC,CASSFIGTREGNEQFF
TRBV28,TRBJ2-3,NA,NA,TGTGCCAGCACGGAGAAGGGGATCAGCACAGATACGCAGTATTTT,CASTEKGISTDTQYF
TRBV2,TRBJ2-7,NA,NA,TGTGCCAGCAGTGAGGAGTCGGTCTACGAGCAGTACTTC,CASSEESVYEQYF
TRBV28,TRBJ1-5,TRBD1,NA,TGTGCCGCAATAGGGGGCGCGACCATGCAGCCCCAGCATTTT,CAAIGGATMQPQHF
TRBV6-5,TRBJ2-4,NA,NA,TGTGCCAGCAGTTACTCGATAAACATTCAGTACTTC,CASSYSINIQYF
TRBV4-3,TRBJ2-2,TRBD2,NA,TGCGCCAGCAGCCAAAGGCTAGCGGGGGGAAACACCGGGGAGCTGTTTTTT,CASSQRLAGGNTGELFF
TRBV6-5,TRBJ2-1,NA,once,TGTGCCAGCAGAAGTCTGACGAATGAGCAGTTCTTC,CASRSLTNEQFF
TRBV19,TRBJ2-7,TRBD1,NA,TGTGCCAGTAGCGGCCGGGACAGGCCCTACGAGCAGTACTTC,CASSGRDRPYEQYF
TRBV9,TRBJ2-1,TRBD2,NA,TGTGCCAGCAGCTTTGGGACTAGCGGGGGGTATCTTGAGCAGTTCTTC,CASSFGTSGGYLEQFF
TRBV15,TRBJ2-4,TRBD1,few,TGTGCCACCAGCACCCGGACAGGGGTCAACATTCAGTACTTC,CATSTRTGVNIQYF
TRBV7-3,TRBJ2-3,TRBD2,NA,TGTGCCAGCAGCTTAAGCGGGGGGGCCGCAGATACGCAGTATTTT,CASSLSGGAADTQYF